This TCR beta chain appears in the sequencing data of a study of PD-L1 blockade in urothelial cancer. Study context: Male sex and bladder-origin urothelial cancer were recorded for about 85% of the roughly 30 patients. Researchers looked at the blood 3 weeks (second dose) and 6 weeks after treatment began.

The CDR3 sequence is 14 residues long. Germline-derived CDR1 and CDR2 are LNHDA and SQIVND (reference sequence). The V and J ends lost 5 bases and 5 bases, in that order; junction bases with no gene match: 6. The time point here: peripheral blood 6 weeks after treatment start. Synthetic spike-ins, TCR analog templates, were added into each PCR. Profiled with immunoSEQ multiplex PCR; TCRdb holds only in-frame clones, not every one. This sample carries about 50,000 clones, about 90% of them seen once, and the ten largest clones take about 9.4%. This receptor was identified in a man aged 55 to 69 with urothelial cancer. The sequenced sample was PBMCs, obtained around atezolizumab (anti-PD-L1) treatment. The V gene is TRBV19, the J gene TRBJ2-7, with 10 bases fitting TRBD1. The CDR3 here is CASSRQGAHDEQYF. CDR3 nucleotides: TGTGCCAGTAGTCGACAGGGGGCGCACGACGAGCAGTACTTC.